These 23 T cell receptor beta chains originate from one sample sequenced in a study of T cells in Graves' hyperthyroidism and ophthalmopathy. RNA transcripts provided the source from which TCR beta CDR3 regions were amplified. An initial round of RT-PCR targeting the TCR CDR3 relied on the HTBI primer set. MiXCR, run by TCRdb on the multiplex PCR reads, gives a single entry per CDR3 protein. This table has 350,000 to 400,000 distinct CDR3 sequences, 14% to 15% appearing once. Sequencing was carried out using blood. The receptor set was obtained from a woman under 40 with Graves' hyperthyroidism.

This clonotype was seen many times. The chain employs TRBV2 and TRBJ1-1, with D uncertain. Trimming removed 2 bases at V and 6 bases at J, with 16 bases between. CDR1 and CDR2 (germline): SNHLY, FYNNEI. The CDR3 sequence is 15 residues long. This chain's CDR3 is CASSERETPGAEAFF. The CDR3 coding sequence is TGTGCCAGCAGTGAACGGGAAACACCTGGAGCTGAAGCTTTCTTT.

In this sample, this clonotype turned up many times. The chain recombines TRBV3-1 with TRBJ1-1, with TRBD1 as a possible D gene (6 bases). Germline V CDR1 and CDR2: LGHDT, YNNKEL (reference sequence). V was shortened by 4 bases and J by 4 bases, with 13 bases between the two germline ends. The CDR3 spans 14 residues. The CDR3 protein is CASSLVQGATEAFF. Here the CDR3 DNA reads TGTGCCAGCAGCCTAGTACAGGGAGCCACTGAAGCTTTCTTT.

The chain combines TRBV29-1 with TRBJ2-7, with 8 bases fitting TRBD2. V was pared by 1 base and J by 2 bases, with 7 bases of the junction left unmatched. The CDR3 contains 15 residues. Germline assignment: CDR1 SQVTM and CDR2 ANQGSEA. CDR3 sequence: CSVEAGSAGAYEQYF. CDR3 bases: TGCAGCGTTGAAGCTGGCTCAGCGGGGGCCTACGAGCAGTACTTC.

Regarding this clonotype: The CDR3 end shows no conserved phenylalanine or tryptophan, and so a read error is likely. The chain is built from TRBV11-2 and TRBJ1-1; no reliable D call. Germline values: CDR1 SGHAT, CDR2 FQNNGV. This CDR3 is built from 17 residues. CDR3 in amino acids: CAGSSAVGWGLSTEAFL. The CDR3 region has the DNA TGTGCCGGCAGCTCAGCAGTGGGCTGGGGTTTGAGCACTGAAGCTTTCCTT.

In this sample, this clonotype turned up many times. CDR3 sequence: CASSPGSNNSPLHF. The CDR3 nucleotides are TGTGCCAGCTCACCAGGGAGCAATAATTCACCCCTCCACTTT. V gene TRBV18 combines with J gene TRBJ1-6, with D unclear. The V end lost 2 bases, the J end lost 5 bases, and 7 bases lay between the germline ends. The CDR3 sequence is 14 residues long. The V gene's germline CDR1 is KGHSH and CDR2 LQKENI.

In its sample, this clonotype was seen many times. The rearrangement uses TRBV9 and TRBJ2-7; no clear D gene. The germline gives CDR1 SGDLS, CDR2 YYNGEE. CDR3 length: 14 residues. Deletions cut 3 bases from V and 2 bases from J, with 12 bases between. The DNA for the CDR3 is TGTGCCAGCAGCGGTGGCCGGGCGACCTACGAGCAGTACTTC. Translation gives CASSGGRATYEQYF.

In this sample, this clonotype turned up many times. This chain links TRBV20-1 with TRBJ1-6; D is ambiguous. CDR3 length: 12 amino acids. Germline V gene sequence: CDR1 DFQATT, CDR2 SNEGSKA (reference sequence). Trimming removed 1 base at V and 13 bases at J, with 11 bases between. CDR3 sequence: CSARAGSTPLHF. The CDR3 nucleotides read TGCAGTGCTAGAGCAGGTTCAACGCCCCTCCACTTT.

This chain links TRBV12-3 or TRBV12-4 with TRBJ2-1; 9 bases line up with TRBD2. With V trimmed by 4 bases and J by 6 bases, 7 bases remained unmatched. This CDR3 has 15 amino acids. The CDR3 here is CASSSTTGLANEQFF. In DNA, the CDR3 is TGTGCCAGCAGTTCCACGACGGGACTAGCCAATGAGCAGTTCTTC.

This clonotype has a count of ten or more. The chain combines TRBV28 with TRBJ2-1, with a possible D match to TRBD1 (6 bases). Germline-derived CDR1 and CDR2 are MDHEN and SYDVKM. Trimming stripped 0 bases from V and 5 bases from J, with 11 bases between. This CDR3 contains 15 residues. The DNA of the CDR3 is TGTGCCAGCAGTTTATGGCAGGGGAAGAACAATGAGCAGTTCTTC. Its translation: CASSLWQGKNNEQFF.

This rearrangement joins TRBV28 to TRBJ1-4; no definite D call. Germline V gives CDR1 MDHEN, CDR2 SYDVKM. The CDR3 runs 14 residues. Trimming cost V 3 bases and J 8 bases, with 13 bases left between them. As DNA, the CDR3 is TGTGCCAGCAGTTTGATGGGGTTAGGGGAAAAACTGTTTTTT. Its protein product is CASSLMGLGEKLFF.

This clonotype was detected a few times. The chain uses TRBV13 and TRBJ1-2; D may be TRBD1 (5 bases). Deletions cut 5 bases from V and 4 bases from J, with 17 bases between. Germline CDR1 is PRHDT and CDR2 is FYEKMQ (reference sequence). CDR3 length: 15 residues. The CDR3 loop is CASSPTVWGVYGYTF. As DNA, the CDR3 is TGTGCCAGCAGCCCGACCGTGTGGGGGGTCTATGGCTACACCTTC.

The table lists this clonotype with many counts. V is TRBV2 and J is TRBJ2-2, with 13 nucleotides matching TRBD2. V lost 9 bases to trimming and J lost 2 bases; unmatched junction nucleotides: 6. Per the germline V gene, CDR1 is SNHLY and CDR2 is FYNNEI. CDR3 length: 16 residues. The CDR3 sequence: CASRTSGSYNTGELFF. CDR3 in DNA: TGTGCCAGTAGGACTAGCGGGAGCTATAACACCGGGGAGCTGTTTTTT.

This chain links TRBV7-6 with TRBJ2-2, with D possibly matching TRBD1 (6 bases). V dropped 2 bases and J dropped 1 base, with 11 bases sitting between them. Germline loops: CDR1 SGHVS, CDR2 FNYEAQ. CDR3 size: 16 residues. This CDR3 reads CASSLNQGMNTGELFF. The CDR3 bases are TGTGCCAGCAGCTTAAACCAGGGGATGAACACCGGGGAGCTGTTTTTT.

This clonotype was detected ten times or more. The CDR3 protein is CASSETSGSHNEQFF. The CDR3 region has the DNA TGTGCCAGCAGTGAGACTAGCGGGAGTCACAATGAGCAGTTCTTC. J is TRBJ2-1 and V is TRBV2, with 12 positions matching TRBD2. V trimming: 3 bases; J trimming: 5 bases; junction bases outside the gene matches: 2. The CDR3 has 15 amino acids. Per the germline V gene, CDR1 is SNHLY and CDR2 is FYNNEI.

This clonotype was detected a few times. The V and J genes are TRBV3-1 and TRBJ2-1; no clear D. CDR3 length equals 14 residues. The germline gives CDR1 LGHDT, CDR2 YNNKEL (reference sequence). Trimming shortened V by 3 bases and J by 4 bases, and 10 bases separated the two germline ends. The CDR3 loop is CASSHGGGYNEQFF. The DNA for the CDR3 is TGTGCCAGCAGCCACGGCGGCGGATACAATGAGCAGTTCTTC.

This clonotype was counted between two and nine times. This chain uses TRBV27 with TRBJ1-4; TRBD1 might be the D (6 bases). Germline CDR1 MNHEY, CDR2 SMNVEV (reference sequence). The V gene lost 8 bases and the J gene lost 7 bases, with 17 bases spanning the gap. This CDR3 region has 14 residues. As DNA, the CDR3 is TGTGCCAGCGGCCCAGGGGTCTTTGGTGAAAAACTGTTTTTT. The encoded protein is CASGPGVFGEKLFF.

As for this clonotype: Sequence at one end of the junction differs from germline and may be a read error. This chain links TRBV3-1 with TRBJ2-5; D gene ambiguous. This CDR3 is built from 12 residues. The germline CDR1 and CDR2 sequences are LGHDT and YNNKEL (reference sequence). CDR3 region: CASSQRQEAQYF. The CDR3 nucleotides are TGTGCCAGCAGCCAAAGACAAGAGGCCCAGTACTTC.

This clonotype was seen only a few times. This sequence joins TRBV20-1 and TRBJ2-3; D is uncertain. Trimming removed 0 bases from V and 5 bases from J, with 9 bases in between. This CDR3 has 13 residues. CDR1 is DFQATT and CDR2 is SNEGSKA in the germline V gene (reference sequence). CDR3 region: CSARDRWKDTQYF. CDR3 DNA: TGCAGTGCTAGAGATAGGTGGAAAGATACGCAGTATTTT.

Of note for this clonotype: A junction end diverges from the germline sequence, so it may reflect a read error. This chain links TRBV20-1 with TRBJ2-2; no clear D gene. The CDR3 extends over 15 amino acids. Per the germline V gene, CDR1 is DFQATT and CDR2 is SNEGSKA (reference sequence). The CDR3 DNA reads TGCAGTGCTAGTATCGGCAGAACGAAGACCGGGGAGCTGTTTTTT. Its protein product is CSASIGRTKTGELFF.

This clonotype was counted at least ten times. The V call is TRBV3-1, the J call TRBJ2-7; 10 positions agree with TRBD1. CDR3 length: 15 residues. The J segment lost 3 bases and the V segment lost 4 bases, leaving 6 bases of the junction unmatched. Germline CDR1 LGHDT, CDR2 YNNKEL (reference sequence). The CDR3 spells CASSRGQGTLYEQYF. The CDR3 DNA is TGTGCCAGCAGCCGGGGACAGGGGACCCTCTACGAGCAGTACTTC.

This clonotype was picked up many times. The genes are TRBV20-1 and TRBJ1-1; no firm D call. Trimming removed 5 bases at V and 6 bases at J, with 10 bases between. The CDR3 consists of 11 residues. Germline loops: CDR1 DFQATT, CDR2 SNEGSKA (reference sequence). The CDR3 sequence is CSAVWVPEAFF. The CDR3 DNA follows: TGCAGTGCTGTGTGGGTGCCTGAAGCTTTCTTT.

This clonotype was detected only a few times. This chain links TRBV29-1 with TRBJ1-2; no firm D call. Trimming shortened V by 3 bases and J by 0 bases, and 20 bases separated the two germline ends. Germline CDR1 is SQVTM and CDR2 is ANQGSEA. This CDR3 spans 17 amino acids. The CDR3 coding sequence is TGCAGCGTTGATGGAGGGCCTCTCTCAGGACCTAACTATGGCTACACCTTC. It codes for CSVDGGPLSGPNYGYTF.

The rearrangement uses TRBV6-1 and TRBJ1-1; TRBD1 is a possible D gene (5 bases). The CDR3 has 14 residues. V lost 2 bases to trimming and J lost 4 bases, with 11 bases between them. Germline CDR1 reads MNHNS; CDR2 reads SASEGT. The CDR3 DNA reads TGTGCCAGCAGTGAATCCCCAGGGCTCACTGAAGCTTTCTTT. Its translation is CASSESPGLTEAFF.